This T cell receptor (beta chain) stems from a study of response to subunit inactivated influenza vaccine. Study-wide results and caveats: Seasonal influenza vaccination, on each occasion, was suggested by the authors to recruit few new T cells.

The CDR3 is 13 residues long. Germline-derived CDR1 and CDR2 are MRHNA and SNTAGT. One entry per CDR3 protein, called by TCRdb with MiXCR from the RT-PCR reads. This sample carries about 780,000 distinct CDR3 sequences, under 20% of them seen once, and the ten largest clones take around 9.9%. With respect to this clonotype: What it binds is unknown.

The chain couples TRBV6-4 to TRBJ2-5, with unresolved D. The sequenced sample was PBMCs from blood, obtained about 5 days after vaccination. The origin of this receptor is a man in his fifties or sixties who received an inactivated influenza vaccine. In DNA form, the CDR3 reads TGTGCAAGGAGTGGTCCGTACCAAGAGACCCAGTACTTC. It encodes CARSGPYQETQYF.